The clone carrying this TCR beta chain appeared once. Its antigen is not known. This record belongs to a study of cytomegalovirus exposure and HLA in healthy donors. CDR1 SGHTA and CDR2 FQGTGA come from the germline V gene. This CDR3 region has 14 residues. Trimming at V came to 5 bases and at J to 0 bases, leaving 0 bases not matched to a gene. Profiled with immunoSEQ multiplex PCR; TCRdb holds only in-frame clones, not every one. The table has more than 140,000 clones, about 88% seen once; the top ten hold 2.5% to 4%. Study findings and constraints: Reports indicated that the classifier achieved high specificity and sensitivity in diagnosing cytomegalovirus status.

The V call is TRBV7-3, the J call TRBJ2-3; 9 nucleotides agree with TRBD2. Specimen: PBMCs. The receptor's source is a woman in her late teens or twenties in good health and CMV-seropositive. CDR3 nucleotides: TGTGCCAGCAGCCTAGCGGGAAGCACAGATACGCAGTATTTT. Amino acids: CASSLAGSTDTQYF.